Given below is one TCR beta chain in context. Data came from immunoSEQ multiplex PCR; TCRdb stores just in-frame clones and leaves some out. The sample gives 300,000 to 400,000 clones, about 90% of which show up once; roughly 0.94% is in the top ten. The data stem from a study of blood T cell repertoires in COVID-19. Study at large: PBMCs, B-cell-depleted T cells, or T cells were the source of the cDNA or gDNA that made up the material.

Germline loops: CDR1 MNHNY, CDR2 SVGAGI (reference sequence). Trimming pared 3 bases from V and 5 bases from J, leaving 11 bases between. The CDR3 is made up of 15 amino acids. Individuals drawn from some 25 US areas were roughly 18 to 95 years old. Participants reported their clinical history, and cohort assignment relied on those reports. The clonotype originates from a woman aged 25 to 39 who had recovered from COVID-19. V gene TRBV6-6 combines with J gene TRBJ1-6; perhaps TRBD1 as D (5 bases). The material sequenced was PBMCs or T cells enriched from blood (not recorded which). The CDR3, as DNA: TGTGCCAGCAGTTATGCAGGGAACAATAATTCACCCCTCCACTTT. Its translation: CASSYAGNNNSPLHF.